Shown below are 21 T cell receptor beta chains from a single sample sequenced in a study of human T cells and chemical hapten exposure (dated by TCRdb to the early 2020s). Library generation was performed with RACE. TCRdb names NextSeq 500 as the instrument used. TCRdb reprocessing: public reads trimmed at Q25 with fastp, clones called with MiXCR, in-frame beta chains kept. Every entry covers one CDR3 protein and lists the most common genes and DNA from its rows. For this sample there are a few hundred thousand distinct CDR3 sequences; about 4.4% appear just once. Jointly, the top ten make up approximately 2.3% of the sample. The sample's time point, from its label and the paper: patch test 1, 2 weeks after DPC sensitization. Read against the paper, the sample's treatment or condition label means: therapeutic diphenylcyclopropenone sensitization with weekly scalp DPC. This specimen consisted of whole blood, obtained in connection with sensitization to the hapten diphenylcyclopropenone (DPC). Receptors were obtained from a woman aged 50 to 60 with alopecia areata. Some clones in this sample may be carry-over from other donors' samples.

This clonotype has more than one count but fewer than ten. V and J are TRBV12-3 or TRBV12-4 and TRBJ2-6; weak D call: TRBD2 (6 bases). The CDR3 sequence is 18 residues long. Trimming removed 1 base from V and 1 base from J, with 14 bases in between. CDR3 in DNA: TGTGCCAGCAGTTTAGGGGTTGCGGGGTGGTCTGGGGCCAACGTCCTGACTTTC. Translated: CASSLGVAGWSGANVLTF.

Ten or more counts support this clonotype. The chain uses TRBV29-1 and TRBJ1-2, with TRBD1 matching 7 bases. Germline V lookup: CDR1 SQVTM, CDR2 ANQGSEA. The CDR3 runs 12 residues. J lost 6 bases, V lost 2 bases, and 3 bases had no gene match. CDR3 sequence (DNA): TGCAGCGTTGAACGCAGGGGGGATGGCTACACCTTC. Its translation is CSVERRGDGYTF.

This clonotype appeared a few times. V usage is TRBV18 and J usage is TRBJ2-5, with D perhaps TRBD1 (6 bases). The CDR3 contains 15 residues. Trimming took 0 bases from V and 5 from J, leaving 13 bases between them. From germline, CDR1 is KGHSH and CDR2 LQKENI. CDR3 protein: CASSPPGGLPETQYF. For the CDR3, the DNA is TGTGCCAGCTCACCACCAGGGGGTCTCCCCGAGACCCAGTACTTC.

Many counts were recorded for this clonotype. The CDR3 coding sequence is TGCAGCGCCAACCTAGCGGGAGGGGGCAATGAGCAGTTCTTC. As protein: CSANLAGGGNEQFF. V usage is TRBV29-1 and J usage is TRBJ2-1; 12 bases line up with TRBD2. The trim removed 7 bases at V and 6 bases at J, leaving 7 bases unmatched. The germline V gene encodes CDR1 SQVTM and CDR2 ANQGSEA. The CDR3 is 14 amino acids.

This clonotype was seen at least ten times. V usage is TRBV6-1 and J usage is TRBJ1-5; TRBD1 matches at 8 bases. Germline V CDR1 and CDR2: MNHNS, SASEGT. V was pared by 1 base and J by 5 bases, with 7 bases of the junction left unmatched. The CDR3 is 16 amino acids. The chain's CDR3 is CASSEGLQGVYQPQHF. CDR3 nucleotides: TGTGCCAGCAGTGAAGGGTTACAGGGGGTGTATCAGCCCCAGCATTTT.

V is TRBV20-1 and J is TRBJ1-2; D is perhaps TRBD1 (5 bases). Germline V lookup: CDR1 DFQATT, CDR2 SNEGSKA (reference sequence). This CDR3 region has 13 residues. V was pared by 6 bases and J by 6 bases, with 17 bases between. CDR3 DNA: TGCAGTGCGTCTACCGGGGCTGCGAATGGCTACACCTTC. This sequence encodes CSASTGAANGYTF.

This clonotype came up many times. The genes are TRBV29-1 and TRBJ1-1; tentative D call: TRBD1 (5 bases). The length of the CDR3 is 13 residues. CDR1 and CDR2 from the germline V gene are SQVTM and ANQGSEA. V gave up 7 bases and J gave up 10 bases, with 22 bases separating them. The DNA of the CDR3 is TGCAGCGCTGAGGGGCAGCCCCAAGGTGGAGCTTTCTTT. Translating it yields CSAEGQPQGGAFF.

This clonotype has a count of ten or more. The V gene is TRBV11-1, the J gene TRBJ1-1; D gene unclear. The germline gives CDR1 SGHAT, CDR2 FQDESV (reference sequence). The CDR3 contains 15 residues. Trimming cost V 0 bases and J 0 bases, with 8 bases left between them. CDR3: CASSLAVTMNTEAFF. The DNA of the CDR3 is TGTGCCAGCAGCTTAGCGGTCACCATGAACACTGAAGCTTTCTTT. Full variable domain (rest looked up from reference TRBV11-1 and TRBJ1-1): EAEVAQSPRYKITEKSQAVAFWCDPISGHATLYWYRQILGQGPELLVQFQDESVVDDSQLPKDRFSAERLKGVDSTLKIQPAELGDSAMYLCASSLAVTMNTEAFFGQGTRLTVV.

This rearrangement joins TRBV5-1 to TRBJ1-2, with no clear D. The CDR3 runs to 13 residues. Germline values: CDR1 SGHRS, CDR2 YFSETQ. V lost 0 bases, J lost 8 bases, and 11 bases lay in between. CDR3 residues: CASSLEPLSGYTF. CDR3 nucleotide sequence: TGCGCCAGCAGCTTGGAGCCATTGTCCGGCTACACCTTC.

This clonotype came up many times. The chain carries TRBV11-2 and TRBJ2-4; TRBD1 matches 9 bases. The germline CDR1 and CDR2 sequences are SGHAT and FQNNGV. J was trimmed by 9 bases and V by 3 bases; bases with no gene match: 9. This CDR3 has 15 amino acids. In DNA, the CDR3 is TGTGCCAGCAGCTTGGAACCGGGACAGGGAGGCATTCAGTACTTC. Amino acid sequence: CASSLEPGQGGIQYF.

This clonotype came up many times. The rearrangement joins TRBV6-1 to TRBJ2-3; 9 bases match TRBD2. Germline V lookup: CDR1 MNHNS, CDR2 SASEGT. V shed 11 bases, J shed 4 bases, and the junction held 25 bases outside the gene matches. This CDR3 comprises 19 residues. CDR3: CAPPTISREGRGRPDTQYF. CDR3 in DNA: TGTGCCCCCCCTACGATATCGCGGGAGGGCCGAGGTAGGCCAGATACGCAGTATTTT.

The sample holds a few counts of this clonotype. This chain connects TRBV29-1 to TRBJ2-3; D may be TRBD1 (6 bases). CDR1 SQVTM and CDR2 ANQGSEA come from the germline V gene. V lost 0 bases to trimming and J lost 5 bases, with 15 bases between them. This CDR3 is built from 15 residues. In nucleotides, the CDR3 is TGCAGCGTTGAAGATCCCGAGCAGGGGATAGATACGCAGTATTTT. Translated, it gives CSVEDPEQGIDTQYF.

This clonotype was detected only a few times. The chain recombines TRBV20-1 with TRBJ2-7, with a weak D call TRBD2 (6 bases). CDR1 DFQATT and CDR2 SNEGSKA come from the germline V gene (reference sequence). The CDR3 contains 16 residues. V shed 1 base and J shed 2 bases, with 18 bases lying between them. CDR3 sequence (DNA): TGCAGTGCTAGAGGGTCAACGGCTAGCGCAACCTACGAGCAGTACTTC. Translating it yields CSARGSTASATYEQYF.

The rearrangement uses TRBV13 and TRBJ1-4; 7 nucleotides agree with TRBD1. The germline CDR1 and CDR2 sequences are PRHDT and FYEKMQ (reference sequence). The length of the CDR3 is 14 residues. V lost 4 bases to trimming and J lost 3 bases; unmatched junction nucleotides: 2. DNA for the CDR3: TGTGCCAGCAGCTCAGGGGGGGCTAATGAAAAACTGTTTTTT. This translates into CASSSGGANEKLFF. Together with reference TRBV13 and TRBJ1-4, the CDR3 gives the full variable domain: AAGVIQSPRHLIKEKRETATLKCYPIPRHDTVYWYQQGPGQDPQFLISFYEKMQSDKGSIPDRFSAQQFSDYHSELNMSSLELGDSALYFCASSSGGANEKLFFGSGTQLSVL.

V usage is TRBV7-9 and J usage is TRBJ2-7; 9 nucleotides agree with TRBD1. Germline CDR1 SEHNR, CDR2 FQNEAQ (reference sequence). This CDR3 region has 14 residues. Trimming at V came to 2 bases and at J to 4 bases, leaving 3 bases not matched to a gene. In nucleotides, the CDR3 is TGTGCCAGCAGCTTAAGACAGGGGGTGTACGAGCAGTACTTC. Amino acid sequence: CASSLRQGVYEQYF.

This clonotype occurred many times. V is TRBV24-1 and J is TRBJ2-3, with 7 positions matching TRBD2. Germline CDR1 KGHDR, CDR2 SFDVKD. V shed 4 bases and J 2 bases; nucleotides not matched to a gene: 2. The CDR3 totals 14 residues. CDR3 nucleotide sequence: TGTGCCACCAGTGACCGGGACTACACAGATACGCAGTATTTT. Its protein product is CATSDRDYTDTQYF.

This clonotype was found many times. This rearrangement joins TRBV20-1 to TRBJ2-3, with 10 bases aligning to TRBD2. CDR1 is DFQATT and CDR2 is SNEGSKA in the germline V gene (reference sequence). V gave up 0 bases and J gave up 6 bases; unmatched junction bases: 9. The CDR3 loop spans 16 amino acids. For the CDR3, the DNA is TGCAGTGCTAGAGATGTCTCTAGCGGGAGTTGGGATACGCAGTATTTT. Translating gives CSARDVSSGSWDTQYF.

This clonotype was counted at least ten times. This sequence joins TRBV10-3 and TRBJ2-7, with D perhaps matching TRBD2 (5 bases). Trimming left V 7 bases short and J 4 bases short, with 14 bases between. Germline V gene sequence: CDR1 ENHRY, CDR2 SYGVKD. The CDR3 consists of 13 residues. CDR3 nucleotides: TGTGCCATCAATGGACCGGACTCTTACGAGCAGTACTTC. Protein: CAINGPDSYEQYF.

The chain employs TRBV5-1 and TRBJ2-5, with D possibly matching TRBD2 (6 bases). The germline gives CDR1 SGHRS, CDR2 YFSETQ. Trimming shortened V by 0 bases and J by 2 bases, and 11 bases separated the two germline ends. This CDR3 is 15 amino acids long. The DNA of the CDR3 is TGCGCCAGCAGCTTGGGAGGCGGGATGCAAGAGACCCAGTACTTC. Its translation is CASSLGGGMQETQYF.

With respect to this clonotype: It may be a read error: a sequence one base away is much more abundant. The J gene is TRBJ2-3, the V gene TRBV5-5; D gene unclear. CDR3 length: 12 residues. Germline CDR1 is SGHKS and CDR2 is YYEKEE (reference sequence). V dropped 6 bases and J dropped 5 bases, with 10 bases sitting between them. The CDR3 coding sequence is TGTGCCAGCAACGTTTATCTAGATACGCAGTATTTT. Encoded protein: CASNVYLDTQYF.

Only a few counts were recorded for this clonotype. The chain links TRBV18 to TRBJ2-3; 10 bases fit TRBD2. This CDR3 comprises 16 residues. V lost 5 bases to trimming and J lost 3 bases; unmatched junction nucleotides: 8. Germline CDR1 KGHSH, CDR2 LQKENI. CDR3 sequence (DNA): TGTGCCAGCTCATCCTGGACTAGCGGTAGTACAGATACGCAGTATTTT. Protein product: CASSSWTSGSTDTQYF. The variable domain in full, completed from reference TRBV18 and TRBJ2-3, reads NAGVMQNPRHLVRRRGQEARLRCSPMKGHSHVYWYRQLPEEGLKFMVYLQKENIIDESGMPKERFSAEFPKEGPSILRIQQVVRGDSAAYFCASSSWTSGSTDTQYFGPGTRLTVL.